This entry lists 30 T cell receptor beta chains sequenced from one sample in a study of shared clonotypes between healthy human individuals. Terminally differentiated effector memory CD45RA+ cells were left out of the naive CD8 fraction, which was CD45RO-negative and positively selected for CCR7. Only in-frame clones appear in the TCRdb table, and some are missing; sequencing was by immunoSEQ multiplex PCR. Seen here are around 2,000,000 clones, about 94% observed once, and the top ten hold around 1.2%. Source material: naive CD8+ T cells sorted from blood. Receptor source: a man aged 18 to 35 in good health.

V and J are TRBV20-1 and TRBJ2-5; perhaps TRBD2 as D (5 bases). This CDR3 has 11 residues. Germline assignment: CDR1 DFQATT and CDR2 SNEGSKA (reference sequence). The ends were cut back, 6 bases at V and 7 bases at J, with 12 bases in the middle. The CDR3 region is CSATSAGTQYF. CDR3 coding DNA: TGCAGTGCAACGTCTGCGGGGACCCAGTACTTC.

The table lists this clone with a count of one. V and J are TRBV5-4 and TRBJ2-1; D assignment may be TRBD1 or TRBD2 (5 bases each). The CDR3 contains 15 residues. V was pared by 3 bases and J by 4 bases, with 14 bases between. The V gene's germline CDR1 is SGHNT and CDR2 YYREEE (reference sequence). Here the CDR3 reads CASSSRDVEYNEQFF. The CDR3 bases are TGTGCCAGCAGCTCCCGGGACGTAGAATACAATGAGCAGTTCTTC.

The gene calls are TRBV15 and TRBJ2-7; D may be TRBD1 (5 bases). The CDR3 spans 16 residues. CDR1 LNHNV and CDR2 YYDKDF come from the germline V gene (reference sequence). V lost 3 bases, J lost 3 bases, and 18 bases lay in between. The CDR3 is CATSSPRESPFYEQYF. The DNA for the CDR3 is TGTGCCACCAGCAGTCCCAGGGAATCCCCCTTCTACGAGCAGTACTTC. The whole variable domain, remainder taken from reference TRBV15 and TRBJ2-7, is DAMVIQNPRYQVTQFGKPVTLSCSQTLNHNVMYWYQQKSSQAPKLLFHYYDKDFNNEADTPDNFQSRRPNTSFCFLDIRSPGLGDTAMYLCATSSPRESPFYEQYFGPGTRLTVT.

This chain connects TRBV11-2 to TRBJ2-2; a possible D gene is TRBD2 (5 bases). The CDR3 has 16 amino acids. Per the germline V gene, CDR1 is SGHAT and CDR2 is FQNNGV. V was trimmed by 5 bases and J by 6 bases, leaving 19 bases between them. CDR3 region: CASSGGGQEESGELFF. For the CDR3, the DNA is TGTGCCAGCAGCGGAGGAGGCCAGGAGGAATCCGGGGAGCTGTTTTTT.

This chain uses TRBV9 with TRBJ1-4; D is possibly TRBD1 (6 bases). The CDR3 sequence is 14 residues long. V was clipped by 3 bases and J by 5 bases, with 11 bases between them. Germline lookup yields CDR1 SGDLS and CDR2 YYNGEE. CDR3 DNA sequence: TGTGCCAGCAGCGGGGGACAAGGGAATGAAAAACTGTTTTTT. Translating it yields CASSGGQGNEKLFF. Looking up the rest from reference TRBV9 and TRBJ1-4 gives the full variable domain: DSGVTQTPKHLITATGQRVTLRCSPRSGDLSVYWYQQSLDQGLQFLIQYYNGEERAKGNILERFSAQQFPDLHSELNLSSLELGDSALYFCASSGGQGNEKLFFGSGTQLSVL.

This clone was counted a single time. The rearrangement joins TRBV28 to TRBJ2-6; 7 bases align to TRBD1. Germline CDR1 is MDHEN and CDR2 is SYDVKM. This CDR3 contains 16 residues. V shed 5 bases and J 0 bases; nucleotides not matched to a gene: 4. Here the CDR3 reads CASSPQGSSGANVLTF. CDR3 coding DNA: TGTGCCAGCAGTCCACAGGGGAGCTCTGGGGCCAACGTCCTGACTTTC.

The CDR3 here is CAISDGGGNYEQYF. CDR3 DNA sequence: TGTGCCATCAGTGACGGAGGTGGGAACTACGAGCAGTACTTC. The chain recombines TRBV10-3 with TRBJ2-7, with D possibly TRBD2 on 5 matching bases. V was cut by 3 bases and J by 3 bases, with 12 bases left in between. The CDR3 consists of 14 residues. Germline V lookup: CDR1 ENHRY, CDR2 SYGVKD.

The chain employs TRBV11-2 and TRBJ1-2; D possibly corresponds to TRBD1 (5 bases). Germline-derived CDR1 and CDR2 are SGHAT and FQNNGV. With 5 bases removed from V and 8 bases from J, the gap between germline ends came to 24 bases. The CDR3 runs 16 residues. The CDR3 DNA follows: TGTGCCAGCAGCAACGAGAATGAGGGGAGGAAGTGGGGCTACACCTTC. Translated, it gives CASSNENEGRKWGYTF.

V and J are TRBV15 and TRBJ1-1, with 7 nucleotides matching TRBD1. Germline CDR1 and CDR2: LNHNV and YYDKDF (reference sequence). V dropped 7 bases and J dropped 0; count of bases not matched to a gene: 5. This CDR3 region has 14 residues. The CDR3 protein is CATTRGSMNTEAFF. As DNA, the CDR3 is TGTGCCACCACCAGGGGGTCGATGAACACTGAAGCTTTCTTT. The full variable domain, its missing parts supplied by reference TRBV15 and TRBJ1-1, is DAMVIQNPRYQVTQFGKPVTLSCSQTLNHNVMYWYQQKSSQAPKLLFHYYDKDFNNEADTPDNFQSRRPNTSFCFLDIRSPGLGDTAMYLCATTRGSMNTEAFFGQGTRLTVV.

The CDR3 sequence is CASGRQGANSPLHF. CDR3 in DNA: TGTGCCAGCGGCCGACAGGGGGCCAATTCACCCCTCCACTTT. The chain links TRBV27 to TRBJ1-6, with 10 bases lining up with TRBD1. The CDR3 contains 14 residues. Germline-derived CDR1 and CDR2 are MNHEY and SMNVEV (reference sequence). The V segment lost 8 bases and the J segment 7 bases; nucleotides outside the gene matches: 5.

This clone has more than one count but fewer than ten. The chain joins TRBV6-5 to TRBJ2-7; the match to TRBD1 covers 10 bases. CDR1 and CDR2 (germline): MNHEY, SVGAGI. Trimming at V came to 6 bases and at J to 2 bases, leaving 4 bases not matched to a gene. CDR3 size: 14 residues. CDR3: CASSQGTGAYEQYF. The CDR3 DNA follows: TGTGCCAGCAGCCAGGGGACAGGGGCCTACGAGCAGTACTTC.

As for this clone: Other nucleotide sequences from this sample produce the same CDR3. This chain uses TRBV20-1 with TRBJ1-1; no clear D gene. From germline, CDR1 is DFQATT and CDR2 SNEGSKA (reference sequence). Trimming took off 0 bases at V and 6 bases at J, with 5 bases between the two ends. The CDR3 extends over 11 amino acids. The CDR3: CSAREAAEAFF. In nucleotides, the CDR3 is TGCAGTGCTAGAGAAGCGGCTGAAGCTTTCTTT.

V gene TRBV13 combines with J gene TRBJ2-7, with 7 bases matching TRBD2. There are 16 residues in the CDR3. Losses at the gene ends were 5 bases for V and 1 base for J; bases not matched to a gene: 11. The germline V gene has CDR1 PRHDT and CDR2 FYEKMQ (reference sequence). The CDR3 DNA reads as TGTGCCAGCAGCGTCCGGGGGAGCGGGGCTTCCTACGAGCAGTACTTC. It encodes CASSVRGSGASYEQYF.

The chain is built from TRBV10-2 and TRBJ2-3; 11 bases match TRBD2. V was clipped by 0 bases and J by 0 bases; unmatched bases: 5. Germline lookup yields CDR1 WSHSY and CDR2 SAAADI. This CDR3 comprises 18 residues. This CDR3 is CASSESTGLAESTDTQYF. CDR3 coding DNA: TGCGCCAGCAGTGAGTCGACGGGACTAGCGGAAAGCACAGATACGCAGTATTTT.

Comment on this clone: The junction does not match germline at one end; this may be a read error. The CDR3 DNA follows: TGTGCTAGCAGCTTAGCTAACGCCGGGGAGCTGTTTTTT. Encoded protein: CASSLANAGELFF. The V gene is TRBV7-7, the J gene TRBJ2-2, with D uncertain. The germline CDR1 and CDR2 sequences are SSHAT and FNYEAQ (reference sequence). The CDR3 length is 13 residues.

The rearrangement uses TRBV4-3 and TRBJ2-2; no reliable D call. With 0 bases removed from V and 3 bases from J, the gap between germline ends came to 8 bases. Germline V gives CDR1 LGHNA, CDR2 YSLEER. This CDR3 has 15 amino acids. The CDR3 here is CASSQESNHTGELFF. The CDR3, as DNA: TGCGCCAGCAGCCAAGAATCCAACCACACCGGGGAGCTGTTTTTT.

The genes are TRBV10-1 and TRBJ2-7, with 8 bases identical to TRBD2. CDR1 WNHNN and CDR2 SYGVQD come from the germline V gene (reference sequence). The CDR3 is 13 residues long. V gave up 4 bases and J gave up 7 bases; unmatched junction bases: 6. CDR3 in amino acids: CASSASPGGEQYF. For the CDR3, the DNA is TGCGCCAGCAGTGCCTCGCCGGGAGGGGAGCAGTACTTC.

Details on this clone: The sample holds other DNA sequences that translate to the same CDR3. The rearrangement links TRBV9 to TRBJ1-1, with no clear D. CDR1 and CDR2 from the germline V gene are SGDLS and YYNGEE. The CDR3 extends over 13 amino acids. The ends were cut back, 0 bases at V and 4 bases at J, with 7 bases in the middle. CDR3: CASSVGGATEAFF. As DNA, the CDR3 is TGTGCCAGCAGCGTAGGAGGCGCCACTGAAGCTTTCTTT.

This chain uses TRBV5-6 with TRBJ2-5, with D uncertain. Trimming left V 2 bases short and J 4 bases short, with 9 bases between. The CDR3 consists of 13 residues. Per germline, CDR1 SGHDT and CDR2 YYEEEE. The CDR3, as DNA: TGTGCCAGCAGCTTTCAGGACCCAGAGACCCAGTACTTC. It is translated as CASSFQDPETQYF.

The V call is TRBV6-6, the J call TRBJ2-1, with 7 nucleotides matching TRBD2. Germline V lookup: CDR1 MNHNY, CDR2 SVGAGI (reference sequence). Unmatched junction bases numbered 10, after V lost 2 bases and J lost 9 bases. The CDR3 sequence is 15 residues long. CDR3 sequence reads: CASSYLGTKDLEQFF. The CDR3 nucleotides read TGTGCCAGCAGTTACCTCGGGACTAAAGATCTTGAGCAGTTCTTC.

The chain employs TRBV7-9 and TRBJ2-5, with D uncertain. Looked up from germline, CDR1 is SEHNR and CDR2 is FQNEAQ (reference sequence). CDR3 length: 15 residues. V lost 5 bases and J lost 2, with 15 bases in between. CDR3 nucleotides: TGTGCCAGCAGCGTAGGATTCAGCGAGCAAGAGACCCAGTACTTC. Translation: CASSVGFSEQETQYF. The whole variable domain, filled in from reference TRBV7-9 and TRBJ2-5, reads DTGVSQNPRHKITKRGQNVTFRCDPISEHNRLYWYRQTLGQGPEFLTYFQNEAQLEKSRLLSDRFSAERPKGSFSTLEIQRTEQGDSAMYLCASSVGFSEQETQYFGPGTRLLVL.

The chain uses TRBV7-2 and TRBJ2-1; 8 positions match TRBD2. The CDR3 covers 16 residues. With V trimmed by 4 bases and J by 1 base, 6 bases remained unmatched. Germline V gene data show CDR1 as SGHTA and CDR2 as FQGNSA. DNA for the CDR3: TGTGCCAGCAGCTCCCTAGCGGGTCGGTCCTACAATGAGCAGTTCTTC. Protein product: CASSSLAGRSYNEQFF.

The gene calls are TRBV29-1 and TRBJ2-7; TRBD1 matches at 10 bases. This CDR3 spans 12 amino acids. CDR1 SQVTM and CDR2 ANQGSEA come from the germline V gene. The ends lost 6 bases at V and 3 bases at J; junction bases unmatched: 2. CDR3 DNA: TGCAGCGTCCGGGACAGGGGCTACGAGCAGTACTTC. Residues: CSVRDRGYEQYF.

The chain employs TRBV29-1 and TRBJ2-1; D gene ambiguous. Germline V lookup: CDR1 SQVTM, CDR2 ANQGSEA. The V end lost 7 bases, the J end lost 8 bases, and 15 bases lay between the germline ends. CDR3 length equals 12 residues. The CDR3 loop is CSALHDLDEQFF. The CDR3 DNA sequence: TGCAGCGCCCTCCACGACCTCGATGAGCAGTTCTTC.

This rearrangement joins TRBV6-1 to TRBJ1-6, with 7 bases matching TRBD1. Trimming took 1 base from V and 9 from J; bases not matched to a gene: 6. The germline V gene encodes CDR1 MNHNS and CDR2 SASEGT. CDR3 length equals 15 residues. CDR3 region: CASSEEWPGGSPLHF. DNA for the CDR3: TGTGCCAGCAGTGAAGAATGGCCAGGGGGTTCACCCCTCCACTTT.

The CDR3 sequence: CASSLTTSGGGDTQYF. CDR3 DNA sequence: TGTGCCAGCAGCTTAACGACTAGCGGGGGCGGTGATACGCAGTATTTT. V and J are TRBV7-3 and TRBJ2-3; TRBD2 matches 12 bases. The CDR3 length is 16 residues. Germline loops: CDR1 SGHTA, CDR2 FQGTGA. V lost 0 bases to trimming and J lost 6 bases; unmatched junction nucleotides: 4.

The chain has TRBV9 and TRBJ2-3; D remains unclear. Germline values: CDR1 SGDLS, CDR2 YYNGEE. The V and J ends lost 1 base and 4 bases respectively, with 13 bases between them. This CDR3 is built from 15 residues. As DNA, the CDR3 is TGTGCCAGCAGCGTATCCCCCCTGGAGCCAGATACGCAGTATTTT. It codes for CASSVSPLEPDTQYF. Together with reference TRBV9 and TRBJ2-3, the CDR3 gives the full variable domain: DSGVTQTPKHLITATGQRVTLRCSPRSGDLSVYWYQQSLDQGLQFLIQYYNGEERAKGNILERFSAQQFPDLHSELNLSSLELGDSALYFCASSVSPLEPDTQYFGPGTRLTVL.

CDR3 sequence reads: CASTPGANYGYTF. The DNA of the CDR3 is TGTGCCAGCACTCCGGGGGCTAACTATGGCTACACCTTC. This chain uses TRBV28 with TRBJ1-2, with a weak D call TRBD1 (5 bases). Trimming shortened V by 7 bases and J by 0 bases, and 9 bases separated the two germline ends. CDR3 length: 13 residues. Germline V lookup: CDR1 MDHEN, CDR2 SYDVKM.

The gene calls are TRBV10-3 and TRBJ2-1; D is possibly TRBD2 (5 bases). This CDR3 has 15 residues. The germline gives CDR1 ENHRY, CDR2 SYGVKD. The V and J ends lost 6 bases and 4 bases respectively, with 16 bases between them. The CDR3 sequence: CAIRADGNPYNEQFF. The CDR3 bases are TGTGCCATCAGAGCGGACGGAAACCCGTACAATGAGCAGTTCTTC.

This chain uses TRBV6-5 with TRBJ2-7; no firm D call. The V gene lost 7 bases and the J gene lost 7 bases, with 11 bases spanning the gap. Germline-derived CDR1 and CDR2 are MNHEY and SVGAGI. The CDR3 length is 11 residues. CDR3 residues: CASKGPREQYF. For the CDR3, the DNA is TGTGCCAGCAAAGGGCCTAGGGAGCAGTACTTC.